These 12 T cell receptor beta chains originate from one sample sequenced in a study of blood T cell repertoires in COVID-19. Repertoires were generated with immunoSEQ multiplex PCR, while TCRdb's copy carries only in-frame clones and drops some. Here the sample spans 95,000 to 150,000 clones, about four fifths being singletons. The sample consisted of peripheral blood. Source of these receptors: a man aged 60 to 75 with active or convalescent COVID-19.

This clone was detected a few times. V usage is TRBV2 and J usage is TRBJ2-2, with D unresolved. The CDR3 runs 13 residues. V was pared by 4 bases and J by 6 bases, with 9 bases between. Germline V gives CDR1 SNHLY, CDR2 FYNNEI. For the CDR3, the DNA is TGTGCCAGCAGTGTGGGCCCCTCCGGGGAGCTGTTTTTT. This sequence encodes CASSVGPSGELFF.

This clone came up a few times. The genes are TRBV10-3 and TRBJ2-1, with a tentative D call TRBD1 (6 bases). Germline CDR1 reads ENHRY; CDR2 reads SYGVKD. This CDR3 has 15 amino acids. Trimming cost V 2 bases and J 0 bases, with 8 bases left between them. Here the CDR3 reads CAISETGSSYNEQFF. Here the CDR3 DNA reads TGTGCCATCAGTGAGACAGGGAGCTCCTACAATGAGCAGTTCTTC.

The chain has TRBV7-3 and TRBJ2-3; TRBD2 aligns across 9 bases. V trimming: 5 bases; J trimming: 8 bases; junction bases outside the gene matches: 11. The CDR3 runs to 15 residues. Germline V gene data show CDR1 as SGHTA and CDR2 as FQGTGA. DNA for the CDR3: TGTGCCAGCAGCCCCGCGGGACGAGCGGGGGGTACGCAGTATTTT. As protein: CASSPAGRAGGTQYF.

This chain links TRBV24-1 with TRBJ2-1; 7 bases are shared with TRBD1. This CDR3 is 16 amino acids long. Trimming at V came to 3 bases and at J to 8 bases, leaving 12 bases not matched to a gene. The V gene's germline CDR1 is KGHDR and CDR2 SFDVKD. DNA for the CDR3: TGTGCCACCAGTGATGGCCCTCTTGAGGGGGCCGATGAGCAGTTCTTC. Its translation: CATSDGPLEGADEQFF.

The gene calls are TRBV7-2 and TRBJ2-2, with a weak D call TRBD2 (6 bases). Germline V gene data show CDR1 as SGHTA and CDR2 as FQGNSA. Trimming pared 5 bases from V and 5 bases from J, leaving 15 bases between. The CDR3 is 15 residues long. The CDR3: CASSPGRGATGELFF. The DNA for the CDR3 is TGTGCCAGCAGCCCCGGGAGAGGAGCGACCGGGGAGCTGTTTTTT.

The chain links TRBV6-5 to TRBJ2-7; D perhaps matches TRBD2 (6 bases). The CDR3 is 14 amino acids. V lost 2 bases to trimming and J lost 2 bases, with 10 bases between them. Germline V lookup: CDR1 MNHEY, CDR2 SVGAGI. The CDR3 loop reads CASSYGREAYEQYF. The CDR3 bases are TGTGCCAGCAGTTACGGGCGGGAAGCCTACGAGCAGTACTTC.

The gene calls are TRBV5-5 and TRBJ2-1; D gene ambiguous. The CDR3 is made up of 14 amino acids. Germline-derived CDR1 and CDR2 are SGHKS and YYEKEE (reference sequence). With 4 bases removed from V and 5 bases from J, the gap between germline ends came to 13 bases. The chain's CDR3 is CASSGSLAHNEQFF. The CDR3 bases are TGTGCCAGCAGCGGCTCCTTGGCCCACAATGAGCAGTTCTTC.

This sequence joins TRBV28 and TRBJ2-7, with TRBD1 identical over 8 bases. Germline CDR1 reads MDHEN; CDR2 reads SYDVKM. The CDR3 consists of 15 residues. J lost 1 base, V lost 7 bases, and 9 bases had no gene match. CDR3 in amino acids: CASIYSGDRSYEQYF. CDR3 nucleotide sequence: TGTGCCAGCATCTACTCTGGGGACAGGTCCTACGAGCAGTACTTC.

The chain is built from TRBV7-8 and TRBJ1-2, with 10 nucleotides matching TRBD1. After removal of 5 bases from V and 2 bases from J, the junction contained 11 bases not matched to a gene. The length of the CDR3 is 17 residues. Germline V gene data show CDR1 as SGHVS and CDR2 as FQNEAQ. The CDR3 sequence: CASSPHGPGQGNYGYTF. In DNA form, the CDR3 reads TGTGCCAGCAGCCCCCACGGGCCGGGACAGGGGAACTATGGCTACACCTTC.

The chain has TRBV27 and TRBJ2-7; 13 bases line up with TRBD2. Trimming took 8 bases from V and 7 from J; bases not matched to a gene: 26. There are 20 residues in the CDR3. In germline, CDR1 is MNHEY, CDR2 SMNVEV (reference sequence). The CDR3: CASGPLPGTGRTSGSFEQYF. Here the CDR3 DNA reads TGTGCCAGCGGCCCCCTCCCCGGGACAGGACGGACTAGCGGGAGCTTTGAGCAGTACTTC.

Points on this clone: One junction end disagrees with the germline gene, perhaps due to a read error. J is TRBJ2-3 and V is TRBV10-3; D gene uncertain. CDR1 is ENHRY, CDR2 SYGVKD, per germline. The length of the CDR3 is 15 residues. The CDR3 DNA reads TGTGCCATCAGTGAGCTGGCCACGAGTGGAGATACGCTGTATTTT. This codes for CAISELATSGDTLYF.

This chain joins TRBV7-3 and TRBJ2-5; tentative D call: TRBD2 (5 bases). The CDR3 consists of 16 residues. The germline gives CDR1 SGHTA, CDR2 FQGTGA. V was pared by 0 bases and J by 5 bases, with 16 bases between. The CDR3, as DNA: TGTGCCAGCAGCTTAACAAGGCGAGGGCCCGGGGAGACCCAGTACTTC. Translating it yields CASSLTRRGPGETQYF.